This T cell receptor (beta chain) was recovered during a study of blood T cells in healthy people across ages. Overall study results and limits: Per million T cells, TCR beta diversity dropped about linearly as age rose.

Germline assignment: CDR1 LNHNV and CDR2 YYDKDF (reference sequence). This CDR3 is built from 15 residues. V gave up 5 bases and J gave up 2 bases, with 15 bases separating them. Comments on this clonotype: Its cognate antigen is unknown.

Primers used in a second PCR of roughly 6 to 12 cycles were a sample-barcoded 5' primer and a J-beta primer mix. TCRdb used MiXCR to reprocess the 5' RACE reads, holding one entry per CDR3 protein. The table has about 500,000 distinct CDR3 sequences, about 24% seen once; the top ten hold 8.7%. These same records also appear under a second study, on T cells of mothers and their children. That source adds: Samples were provided by three healthy Caucasian mothers and their six children.

The sequence derives from a boy aged 5-17 years in good health. The source material was blood. The chain has TRBV15 and TRBJ2-5; perhaps D is TRBD1 or TRBD2 (6 bases each). The CDR3 nucleotides are TGTGCCACCAGCCTTAAGGGGGGTAGACAAGAGACCCAGTACTTC. This gives the protein CATSLKGGRQETQYF.